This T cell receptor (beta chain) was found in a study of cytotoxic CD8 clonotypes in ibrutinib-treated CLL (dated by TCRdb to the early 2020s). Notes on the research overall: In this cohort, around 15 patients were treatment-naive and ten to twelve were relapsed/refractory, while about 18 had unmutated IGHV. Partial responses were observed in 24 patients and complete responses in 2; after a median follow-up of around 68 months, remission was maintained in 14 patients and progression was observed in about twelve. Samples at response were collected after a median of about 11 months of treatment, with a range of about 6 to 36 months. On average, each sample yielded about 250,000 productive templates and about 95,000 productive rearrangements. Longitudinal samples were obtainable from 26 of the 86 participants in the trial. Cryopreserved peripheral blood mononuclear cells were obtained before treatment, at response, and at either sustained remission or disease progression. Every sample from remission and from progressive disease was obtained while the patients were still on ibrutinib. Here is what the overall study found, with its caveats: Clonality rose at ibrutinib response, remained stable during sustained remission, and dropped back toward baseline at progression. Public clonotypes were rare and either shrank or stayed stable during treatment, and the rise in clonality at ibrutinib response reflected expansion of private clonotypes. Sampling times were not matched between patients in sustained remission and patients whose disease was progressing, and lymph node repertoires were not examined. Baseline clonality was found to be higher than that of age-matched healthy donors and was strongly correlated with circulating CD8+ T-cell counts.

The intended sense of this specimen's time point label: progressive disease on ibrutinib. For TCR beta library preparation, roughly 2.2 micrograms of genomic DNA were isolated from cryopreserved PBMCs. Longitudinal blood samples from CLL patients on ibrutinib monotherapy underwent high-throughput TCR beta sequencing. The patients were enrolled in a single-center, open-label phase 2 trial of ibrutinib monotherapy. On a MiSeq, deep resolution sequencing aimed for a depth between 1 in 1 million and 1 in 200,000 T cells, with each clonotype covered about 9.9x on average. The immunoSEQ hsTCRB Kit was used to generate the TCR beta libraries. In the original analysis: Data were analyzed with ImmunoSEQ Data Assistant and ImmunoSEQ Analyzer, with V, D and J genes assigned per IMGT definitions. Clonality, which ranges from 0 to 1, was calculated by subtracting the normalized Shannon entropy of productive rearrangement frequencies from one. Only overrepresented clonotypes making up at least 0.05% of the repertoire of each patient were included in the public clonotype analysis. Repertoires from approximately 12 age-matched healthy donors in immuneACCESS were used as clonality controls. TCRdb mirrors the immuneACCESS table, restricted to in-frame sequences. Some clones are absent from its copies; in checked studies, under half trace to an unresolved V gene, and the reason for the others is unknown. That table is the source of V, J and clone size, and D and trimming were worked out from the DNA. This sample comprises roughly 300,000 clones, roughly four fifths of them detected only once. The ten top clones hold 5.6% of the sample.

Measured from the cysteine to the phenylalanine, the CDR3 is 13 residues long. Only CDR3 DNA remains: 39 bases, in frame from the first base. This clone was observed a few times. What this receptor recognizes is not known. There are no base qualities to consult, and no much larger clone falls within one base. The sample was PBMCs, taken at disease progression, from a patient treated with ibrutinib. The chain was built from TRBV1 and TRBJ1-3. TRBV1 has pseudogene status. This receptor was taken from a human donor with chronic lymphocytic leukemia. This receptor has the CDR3 CTSSRLTEPRGYF. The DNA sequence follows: TGCACCAGCAGCCGCCTGACTGAGCCTCGGGGATATTTT.